These 14 T cell receptor beta chains came from one sample sequenced in a study of blood T cell repertoires in COVID-19. Produced via immunoSEQ multiplex PCR; TCRdb's table is partial and in-frame only. The sample has roughly 250,000 clones; 85% are singletons. Sequencing was done on a sample of peripheral blood. These receptors were collected from a woman in her sixties with active or convalescent COVID-19.

V gene TRBV3-1 (or the pseudogene TRBV3-2) combines with J gene TRBJ2-2; D uncertain. The V gene's germline CDR1 is LGHDT and CDR2 YNNKEL (reference sequence). V dropped 1 base and J dropped 2 bases, with 8 bases sitting between them. The CDR3 spans 15 residues. The CDR3, as DNA: TGTGCCAGCAGCCAAGGCCAGTACAACACCGGGGAGCTGTTTTTT. Translated: CASSQGQYNTGELFF.

The chain joins TRBV12-5 to TRBJ2-3; 8 nucleotides align to TRBD2. Trimming removed 1 base from V and 10 bases from J; junction bases left unmatched: 7. Germline V gene data show CDR1 as LGHNT and CDR2 as FRNRAP. This CDR3 comprises 14 residues. The CDR3 reads CASGLALGTSSQYF. The CDR3 DNA reads as TGTGCTAGTGGTTTGGCCCTAGGGACTAGTTCGCAGTATTTT.

The chain is built from TRBV19 and TRBJ2-1; a possible D gene is TRBD1 (6 bases). Per germline, CDR1 LNHDA and CDR2 SQIVND (reference sequence). With 6 bases removed from V and 0 bases from J, the gap between germline ends came to 15 bases. This CDR3 spans 16 amino acids. CDR3 amino acids: CASRGAGVISYNEQFF. CDR3 DNA: TGTGCCAGTAGAGGGGCAGGGGTTATCTCCTACAATGAGCAGTTCTTC.

The genes are TRBV10-3 and TRBJ2-3; TRBD2 matches at 8 bases. The CDR3 loop spans 14 amino acids. Germline trimming cut 6 bases from V and 2 bases from J; bases unmatched to any gene: 4. The germline V gene has CDR1 ENHRY and CDR2 SYGVKD. The CDR3, as DNA: TGTGCCATCAGGAGAGCGGGGGCCACAGATACGCAGTATTTT. Protein product: CAIRRAGATDTQYF.

This rearrangement joins TRBV28 to TRBJ1-1; 7 bases match TRBD1. This CDR3 is 15 amino acids long. Trimming cost V 4 bases and J 5 bases; bases outside gene matches: 10. CDR1 MDHEN and CDR2 SYDVKM come from the germline V gene. CDR3 bases: TGTGCCAGCAGTTACCCAGGACAGGCGGGTACTGAAGCTTTCTTT. Translated: CASSYPGQAGTEAFF.

The rearrangement joins TRBV18 to TRBJ1-6; 11 positions match TRBD1. The CDR3 has 14 amino acids. V lost 4 bases to trimming and J lost 7 bases; unmatched junction nucleotides: 0. Per germline, CDR1 KGHSH and CDR2 LQKENI. The CDR3 sequence: CASSRDRGNSPLHF. CDR3 in DNA: TGTGCCAGCTCACGGGACAGGGGGAATTCACCCCTCCACTTT.

CDR3: CAWSVGETQYF. In DNA form, the CDR3 reads TGTGCCTGGAGTGTCGGGGAGACCCAGTACTTC. The rearrangement uses TRBV30 and TRBJ2-5, with no clear D. Germline V gives CDR1 GTSNPN, CDR2 SVGIG (reference sequence). V shed 0 bases and J shed 5 bases, with 4 bases lying between them. The CDR3 length is 11 residues.

The V and J genes are TRBV25-1 and TRBJ1-2; possibly TRBD1 for D (5 bases). Germline V gene sequence: CDR1 MGHDK, CDR2 SYGVNS. The length of the CDR3 is 13 residues. V was cut by 0 bases and J by 6 bases, with 8 bases left in between. In DNA form, the CDR3 reads TGTGCCAGCAGTGAATATGGCAGGGATGGCTACACCTTC. The encoded protein is CASSEYGRDGYTF.

This clone was seen a few times. J is TRBJ2-5 and V is TRBV19; D may be TRBD1 (6 bases). Trimming took 7 bases from V and 5 from J, leaving 17 bases between them. The CDR3 runs to 14 residues. The germline gives CDR1 LNHDA, CDR2 SQIVND (reference sequence). In nucleotides, the CDR3 is TGTGCCAGTAAACAGGGCCATGGAAGCGAGACCCAGTACTTC. This sequence encodes CASKQGHGSETQYF.

The V and J genes are TRBV2 and TRBJ1-6; D remains unclear. V was trimmed by 5 bases and J by 8 bases, leaving 16 bases between them. Germline V gene lookup returns CDR1 SNHLY and CDR2 FYNNEI. The CDR3 contains 15 residues. CDR3 in amino acids: CASSPSAGVYSPLHF. The DNA of the CDR3 is TGTGCCAGCAGTCCCTCGGCAGGTGTCTATTCACCCCTCCACTTT.

This sequence joins TRBV29-1 and TRBJ2-7; D unresolved. The V and J ends lost 8 bases and 4 bases respectively, with 9 bases between them. The CDR3 loop spans 10 amino acids. CDR1 and CDR2 from the germline V gene are SQVTM and ANQGSEA. CDR3 in DNA: TGCAGCCCTCCCGGTTACGAGCAGTACGTC. Its protein product is CSPPGYEQYV.

V usage is TRBV18 and J usage is TRBJ1-6; D is perhaps TRBD1 (5 bases). This CDR3 is 16 amino acids long. The V end lost 1 base, the J end lost 9 bases, and 16 bases lay between the germline ends. Germline V gene sequence: CDR1 KGHSH, CDR2 LQKENI. The CDR3 sequence is CASSPQGRDGGSPLHF. The CDR3 coding sequence is TGTGCCAGCTCACCACAGGGGCGCGACGGGGGTTCACCCCTCCACTTT.

This sequence joins TRBV30 and TRBJ2-2; D is possibly TRBD2 (5 bases). This CDR3 is 14 amino acids long. Trimming left V 5 bases short and J 5 bases short, with 15 bases between. Germline lookup yields CDR1 GTSNPN and CDR2 SVGIG (reference sequence). The CDR3 bases are TGTGCCTGGGAGGTCGCACTAGGGACCGGGGAGCTGTTTTTT. Translating it yields CAWEVALGTGELFF.

The chain joins TRBV4-1 to TRBJ2-2; the match to TRBD2 covers 14 bases. The CDR3 has 19 amino acids. Germline V lookup: CDR1 MGHRA, CDR2 YSYEKL. Trimming removed 0 bases from V and 4 bases from J; junction bases left unmatched: 7. In DNA, the CDR3 is TGCGCCAGCAGCCAAGATGAGGGACTAGCGGGGGCCGTCACCGGGGAGCTGTTTTTT. Translating it yields CASSQDEGLAGAVTGELFF.